The rows below give T cell receptor beta chains drawn from one sample of a study of beta chain features in type 1 diabetes. Repertoires were generated with immunoSEQ multiplex PCR, while TCRdb's copy carries only in-frame clones and drops some. The data show over 600,000 clones, with roughly 12% seen just once and about 0.11% held by the top ten. The material sequenced was naive CD4+ T cells from blood. The receptors here all came from a man aged 25-45 years with type 1 diabetes. The CDR3 runs from the conserved cysteine through the conserved F or W. The D gene is left open where the match is weak. A row's size may be missing; if present it is once, few, many or a size class.

J gene,CDR3 length,clone size,V gene,D gene,CDR3 protein,CDR3 DNA
TRBJ1-6,14,.,TRBV11-2,.,CASSLTVGGSPLHF,TGTGCCAGCAGCTTAACGGTGGGGGGTTCACCCCTCCACTTT
TRBJ1-1,9,few,TRBV7-8,.,CASSPNAFF,TGTGCCAGCAGTCCCAACGCTTTCTTT
TRBJ1-5,18,.,TRBV18,TRBD1,CASSPPLGTGPQGQPQHF,TGTGCCAGCTCACCACCGTTGGGGACAGGCCCTCAGGGTCAGCCCCAGCATTTT
TRBJ2-6,18,.,TRBV9,TRBD1,CASSAPVGTDSGANVLTF,TGTGCCAGCAGCGCACCCGTAGGGACAGATTCTGGGGCCAACGTCCTGACTTTC
TRBJ2-3,16,.,TRBV5-1,TRBD2,CASSVGQLAGVDTQYF,TGCGCCAGCAGCGTCGGCCAACTAGCGGGGGTAGATACGCAGTATTTT
TRBJ1-1,15,.,TRBV6-5,.,CASSTLNRGYTEAFF,TGTGCCAGCAGTACTCTTAATAGGGGGTACACTGAAGCTTTCTTT
TRBJ1-3,15,.,TRBV9,TRBD1,CASRTGQGDGNTIYF,TGTGCCAGCAGGACGGGACAGGGGGACGGAAACACCATATATTTT
TRBJ1-1,13,.,TRBV29-1,.,CSVERGPVTEAFF,TGCAGCGTTGAGCGGGGACCGGTCACTGAAGCTTTCTTT
TRBJ2-1,14,few,TRBV5-1,TRBD1,CASSSPDRGNEQFF,TGCGCCAGCAGCAGTCCGGACAGGGGGAATGAGCAGTTCTTC
TRBJ2-3,14,.,TRBV4-3,TRBD1,CASSNRGQIDTQYF,TGCGCCAGCAGCAACAGGGGGCAAATAGATACGCAGTATTTT
TRBJ2-3,12,few,TRBV2,.,CASTGASDTQYF,TGTGCCAGCACCGGGGCATCAGATACGCAGTATTTT
TRBJ2-2,16,.,TRBV5-1,.,CASSLEAVHSGRELFF,TGCGCCAGCAGCTTGGAGGCAGTTCACAGTGGCCGGGAGCTGTTTTTT
TRBJ2-5,14,.,TRBV5-4,.,CASSLGNGQETQYF,TGTGCCAGCAGCTTGGGGAACGGGCAAGAGACCCAGTACTTC
TRBJ2-1,14,.,TRBV14,.,CASSQTSSYNEQFF,TGTGCCAGCAGCCAAACATCTTCCTACAATGAGCAGTTCTTC
TRBJ1-4,17,few,TRBV5-1,TRBD1,CASSLWGQGARDEKLFF,TGCGCCAGCAGCTTGTGGGGACAGGGGGCGCGGGATGAAAAACTGTTTTTT
TRBJ2-3,14,.,TRBV9,TRBD1,CASSAQGAGAPQYF,TGTGCCAGCAGCGCGCAGGGGGCAGGGGCCCCGCAGTATTTT
TRBJ2-7,18,many,TRBV11-2,.,CASSSNPMTGGQSYEQYF,TGTGCCAGCAGCTCAAACCCTATGACTGGGGGCCAGTCCTACGAGCAGTACTTC
TRBJ2-3,14,few,TRBV6-4,TRBD1,CASSEQGAGDTQYF,TGTGCCAGCAGTGAACAGGGGGCTGGAGATACGCAGTATTTT
TRBJ2-1,15,few,TRBV4-3,TRBD2,CASSQGGGFRNEQFF,TGCGCCAGCAGCCAAGGCGGGGGTTTTAGGAATGAGCAGTTCTTC
TRBJ2-5,15,.,TRBV11-2,TRBD2,CAPRGASGGSETQYF,TGTGCCCCTCGGGGGGCTAGCGGGGGGTCGGAGACCCAGTACTTC
TRBJ2-4,16,.,TRBV18,.,CASSPPNRVVKNIQYF,TGTGCCAGCTCACCACCGAACAGGGTGGTCAAAAACATTCAGTACTTC
TRBJ2-5,14,few,TRBV5-4,.,CASSAKGSGETQYF,TGTGCCAGCTCGGCTAAAGGGAGTGGGGAGACCCAGTACTTC